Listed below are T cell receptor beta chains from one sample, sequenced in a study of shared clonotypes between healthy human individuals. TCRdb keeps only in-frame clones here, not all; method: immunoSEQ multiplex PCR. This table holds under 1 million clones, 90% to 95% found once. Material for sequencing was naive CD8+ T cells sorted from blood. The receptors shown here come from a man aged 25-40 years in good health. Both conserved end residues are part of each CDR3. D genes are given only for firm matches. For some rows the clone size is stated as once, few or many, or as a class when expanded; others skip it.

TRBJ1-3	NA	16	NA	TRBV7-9	CASSPGEMSSGNTIYF	TGTGCCAGCAGCCCCGGAGAAATGTCCTCTGGAAACACCATATATTTT
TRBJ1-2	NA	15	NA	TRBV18	CASSPLRFSYYGYTF	TGTGCCAGCTCACCATTACGCTTTTCTTACTATGGCTACACCTTC
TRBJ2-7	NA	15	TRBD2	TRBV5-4	CASSPGEGISYEQYF	TGTGCCAGCAGCCCGGGGGAGGGGATCTCCTACGAGCAGTACTTC
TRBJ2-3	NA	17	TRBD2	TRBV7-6	CASSQKPGLAGGDTQYF	TGTGCCAGCAGCCAGAAACCGGGACTAGCGGGAGGAGATACGCAGTATTTT
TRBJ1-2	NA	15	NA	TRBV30	CAWSTRENSLVGYTF	TGTGCCTGGAGCACCAGGGAAAATTCGTTAGTAGGCTACACCTTC
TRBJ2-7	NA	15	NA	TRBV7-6	CASSLSLGGSYEQYF	TGTGCCAGCAGCTTATCTCTCGGGGGCTCCTACGAGCAGTACTTC
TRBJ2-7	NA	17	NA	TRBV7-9	CASSLKGVGASSYEQYF	TGTGCCAGCAGCTTAAAGGGGGTCGGGGCAAGCTCCTACGAGCAGTACTTC
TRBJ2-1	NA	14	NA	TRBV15	CATSTRDRRNEQFF	TGTGCCACCAGCACCAGAGACAGGCGAAATGAGCAGTTCTTC
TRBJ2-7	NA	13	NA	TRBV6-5	CASSPRGTYEQYF	TGTGCCAGCAGTCCTCGGGGAACCTACGAGCAGTACTTC
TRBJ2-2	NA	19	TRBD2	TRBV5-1	CASSWARTSAGVIVGELFF	TGCGCCAGCAGCTGGGCTCGGACTAGCGCGGGAGTTATTGTCGGGGAGCTGTTTTTT
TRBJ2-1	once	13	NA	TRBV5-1	CASMPLSYNEQFF	TGCGCCAGCATGCCGTTATCCTACAATGAGCAGTTCTTC
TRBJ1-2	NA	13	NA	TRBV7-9	CASSSTVLYGYTF	TGTGCCAGCAGCTCGACGGTGCTCTATGGCTACACCTTC
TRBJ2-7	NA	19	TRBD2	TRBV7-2	CASSFTAEGLAGGKYEQYF	TGTGCCAGCAGCTTCACGGCGGAGGGCCTAGCGGGAGGTAAATACGAGCAGTACTTC
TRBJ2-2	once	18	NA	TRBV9	CASSGWGSGESNTGELFF	TGTGCCAGCAGCGGATGGGGATCGGGGGAGTCGAACACCGGGGAGCTGTTTTTT
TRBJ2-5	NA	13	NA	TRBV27	CASSFLGLETQYF	TGTGCCAGCAGTTTTTTGGGATTGGAGACCCAGTACTTC
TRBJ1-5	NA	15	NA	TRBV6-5	CASSPRGDSNQPQHF	TGTGCCAGCAGCCCTCGGGGGGATAGCAATCAGCCCCAGCATTTT
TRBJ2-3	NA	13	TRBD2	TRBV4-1	CASSQTSGDTQYF	TGCGCCAGCAGCCAAACTAGCGGAGATACGCAGTATTTT
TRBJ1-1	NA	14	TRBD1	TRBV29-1	CSGLTGIGNTEAFF	TGCAGCGGCCTGACAGGGATAGGGAACACTGAAGCTTTCTTT
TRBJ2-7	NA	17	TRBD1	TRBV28	CASSSKHRGTVLYEQYF	TGTGCCAGCAGTTCCAAACACAGGGGAACTGTTTTATACGAGCAGTACTTC
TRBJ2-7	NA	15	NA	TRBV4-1	CASSQYSTVSYEQYF	TGCGCCAGCAGCCAGTACAGTACCGTCTCCTACGAGCAGTACTTC
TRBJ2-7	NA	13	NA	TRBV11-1	CASSEGQTYEQYF	TGTGCCAGCAGCGAAGGACAGACCTACGAGCAGTACTTC
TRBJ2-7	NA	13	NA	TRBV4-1	CASSLTTEDEQYF	TGCGCCAGCAGCTTAACGACAGAGGACGAGCAGTACTTC
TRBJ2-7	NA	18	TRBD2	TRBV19	CASSPLNPTSGSSYEQYF	TGTGCCAGTAGCCCCCTCAACCCGACTAGCGGGAGTTCGTACGAGCAGTACTTC
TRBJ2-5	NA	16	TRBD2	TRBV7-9	CASSSSSGRSQETQYF	TGTGCCAGCAGCTCCTCTAGCGGGAGGTCCCAAGAGACCCAGTACTTC
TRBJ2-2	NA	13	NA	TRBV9	CASSVVDTGELFF	TGTGCCAGCAGCGTAGTGGACACCGGGGAGCTGTTTTTT
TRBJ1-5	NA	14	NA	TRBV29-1	CSVDTGRSNQPQHF	TGCAGCGTTGATACCGGACGGAGCAATCAGCCCCAGCATTTT
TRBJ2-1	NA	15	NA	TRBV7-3	CASSQLGGQYNEQFF	TGTGCCAGCAGCCAGCTGGGGGGACAATACAATGAGCAGTTCTTC
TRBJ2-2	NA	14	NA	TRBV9	CASSAPLGTGELFF	TGTGCCAGCAGCGCACCGTTAGGGACCGGGGAGCTGTTTTTT
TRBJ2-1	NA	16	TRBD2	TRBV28	CASSKLAGVIYNEQFF	TGTGCCAGCAGTAAACTAGCGGGAGTGATCTACAATGAGCAGTTCTTC
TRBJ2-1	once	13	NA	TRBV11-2	CASSLSTTLEQFF	TGTGCCAGCAGCTTATCGACCACCCTTGAACAGTTCTTC
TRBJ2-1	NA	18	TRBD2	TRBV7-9	CASTGTSGHDSSYNEQFF	TGTGCCAGCACCGGGACTAGCGGACACGACAGCTCCTACAATGAGCAGTTCTTC
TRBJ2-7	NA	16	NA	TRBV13	CASSLVGGGEVYEQYF	TGTGCCAGCAGCTTGGTAGGGGGAGGAGAGGTCTACGAGCAGTACTTC
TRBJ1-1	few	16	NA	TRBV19	CASSIDLVRANTEAFF	TGTGCCAGTAGTATAGACCTGGTCCGAGCGAACACTGAAGCTTTCTTT
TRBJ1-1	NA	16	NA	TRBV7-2	CASSLVAAGGITEAFF	TGTGCCAGCAGCTTAGTTGCCGCCGGGGGCATCACTGAAGCTTTCTTT
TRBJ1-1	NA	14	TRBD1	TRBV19	CASSIGQGVKKAFF	TGTGCCAGTAGTATTGGACAGGGCGTTAAGAAAGCTTTCTTT
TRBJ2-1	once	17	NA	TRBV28	CASSLRRGRGLRDEQFF	TGTGCCAGCAGTTTAAGGAGGGGGCGCGGACTAAGGGATGAGCAGTTCTTC
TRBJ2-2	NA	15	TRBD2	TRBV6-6	CASSYSRGVAGELFF	TGTGCCAGCAGTTACTCGCGGGGGGTTGCCGGGGAGCTGTTTTTT
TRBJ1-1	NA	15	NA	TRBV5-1	CASSLVGRGNTEAFF	TGCGCCAGCAGCTTGGTAGGCAGGGGAAACACTGAAGCTTTCTTT
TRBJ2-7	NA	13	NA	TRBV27	CASRFLPRGEQYF	TGTGCCAGCAGGTTTTTGCCCCGGGGAGAGCAGTACTTC
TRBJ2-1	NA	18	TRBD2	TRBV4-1	CASSQDRLAGERRGEQFF	TGCGCCAGCAGCCAAGATCGTCTAGCGGGAGAACGAAGGGGTGAGCAGTTCTTC
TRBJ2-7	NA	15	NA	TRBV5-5	CASSWTAPSSYEQYF	TGTGCCAGCAGCTGGACAGCCCCCAGCTCCTACGAGCAGTACTTC
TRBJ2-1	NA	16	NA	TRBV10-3	CAISRTDDVSYNEQFF	TGTGCCATCAGTAGGACGGATGATGTGTCCTACAATGAGCAGTTCTTC
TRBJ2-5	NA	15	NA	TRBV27	CASSPPRAREETQYF	TGTGCCAGCAGCCCCCCTAGGGCCCGCGAAGAGACCCAGTACTTC
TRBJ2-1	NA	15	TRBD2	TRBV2	CASLGTSATYNEQFF	TGTGCCAGCCTCGGGACTAGCGCCACCTACAATGAGCAGTTCTTC
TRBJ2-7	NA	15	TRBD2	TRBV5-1	CASSLAGLAGGEQYF	TGCGCCAGCAGCTTGGCCGGCCTAGCGGGAGGCGAGCAGTACTTC
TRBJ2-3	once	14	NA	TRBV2	CASSVGGDTDTQYF	TGTGCCAGCAGTGTTGGTGGGGACACAGATACGCAGTATTTT
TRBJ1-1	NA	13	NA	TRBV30	CAWNRRGNTEAFF	TGTGCCTGGAACCGGCGGGGGAACACTGAAGCTTTCTTT
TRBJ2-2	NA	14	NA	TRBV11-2	CASSFGPSTGELFF	TGTGCCAGCAGCTTCGGGCCAAGCACCGGGGAGCTGTTTTTT
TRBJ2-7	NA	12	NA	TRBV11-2	CASSPEPYEQYF	TGTGCCAGCAGCCCTGAGCCCTACGAGCAGTACTTC
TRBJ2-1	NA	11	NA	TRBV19	CASAVPGEQFF	TGTGCCAGTGCAGTTCCGGGTGAGCAGTTCTTC
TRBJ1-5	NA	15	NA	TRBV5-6	CASSSWSTGDQPQHF	TGTGCCAGCAGCTCCTGGAGCACCGGGGATCAGCCCCAGCATTTT
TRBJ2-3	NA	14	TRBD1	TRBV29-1	CSVLDRGHQDTQYF	TGCAGCGTTCTCGACAGGGGGCATCAAGATACGCAGTATTTT
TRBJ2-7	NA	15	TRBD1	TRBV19	CASSMYRQGNYEQYF	TGTGCCAGTAGTATGTATCGACAGGGGAACTACGAGCAGTACTTC
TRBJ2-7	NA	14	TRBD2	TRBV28	CASSFASGYYEQYF	TGTGCCAGCAGTTTCGCTAGCGGATACTACGAGCAGTACTTC